This entry lists 16 T cell receptor beta chains sequenced from one sample in a study of shared clonotypes between healthy human individuals. Assay used: immunoSEQ multiplex PCR; TCRdb lists only in-frame clones, some missing. This sample carries roughly 2.5 million clones, roughly 92% of them seen once, and the ten largest clones take about 0.13%. The source material was naive CD4+ T cells sorted from blood. This sample's subset: CD45RA+ positively selected. These receptors were taken from a man between 18 and 35 years old in good health.

This chain links TRBV30 with TRBJ2-7; no reliable D call. The CDR3 is 13 residues long. The germline V gene encodes CDR1 GTSNPN and CDR2 SVGIG (reference sequence). V lost 7 bases, J lost 7 bases, and 20 bases lay in between. CDR3 region: CASPWAGMGEQYF. The CDR3, as DNA: TGTGCCTCACCATGGGCAGGTATGGGGGAGCAGTACTTC.

The rearrangement joins TRBV28 to TRBJ1-1, with 7 nucleotides matching TRBD1. The CDR3 runs to 15 residues. CDR1 is MDHEN and CDR2 is SYDVKM in the germline V gene. With 7 bases clipped from V and 1 base from J, the junction kept 9 bases outside the gene matches. CDR3 sequence (DNA): TGTGCCAGCACCCATCGACAGGGCGGGAACACTGAAGCTTTCTTT. Protein: CASTHRQGGNTEAFF.

Only one count was recorded for this clone. The chain uses TRBV7-9 and TRBJ2-1; 10 bases align to TRBD1. The CDR3 contains 15 residues. CDR1 is SEHNR and CDR2 is FQNEAQ in the germline V gene (reference sequence). V trimming: 5 bases; J trimming: 5 bases; junction bases outside the gene matches: 6. The CDR3 here is CASSPTGGMDNEQFF. The CDR3 nucleotides read TGTGCCAGCAGCCCGACAGGGGGCATGGACAATGAGCAGTTCTTC.

The chain couples TRBV2 to TRBJ1-4; D gene unclear. CDR3 length: 14 residues. Between the trimmed V and J ends, which lost 4 bases and 3 bases, there was a span of 9 bases. Germline CDR1 and CDR2: SNHLY and FYNNEI. CDR3 sequence reads: CASSAVRSNEKLFF. The CDR3 DNA reads as TGTGCCAGCAGTGCGGTCAGATCTAATGAAAAACTGTTTTTT.

The J gene is TRBJ2-7, the V gene TRBV6-5; no clear D gene. CDR3 length: 14 amino acids. Trimming took off 2 bases at V and 3 bases at J, with 11 bases between the two ends. In germline, CDR1 is MNHEY, CDR2 SVGAGI. CDR3 protein: CASSYRAVNYEQYF. The CDR3 bases are TGTGCCAGCAGTTACCGGGCGGTGAACTACGAGCAGTACTTC.

V usage is TRBV7-9 and J usage is TRBJ2-7, with D maybe TRBD2 (6 bases). There are 12 residues in the CDR3. Looked up from germline, CDR1 is SEHNR and CDR2 is FQNEAQ (reference sequence). Trimming removed 7 bases at V and 2 bases at J, with 9 bases between. The CDR3 sequence: CASTAGTYEQYF. The CDR3 DNA reads as TGTGCCAGCACGGCGGGGACCTACGAGCAGTACTTC. Full variable domain (remainder filled in from reference TRBV7-9 and TRBJ2-7): DTGVSQNPRHKITKRGQNVTFRCDPISEHNRLYWYRQTLGQGPEFLTYFQNEAQLEKSRLLSDRFSAERPKGSFSTLEIQRTEQGDSAMYLCASTAGTYEQYFGPGTRLTVT.

The V call is TRBV7-9, the J call TRBJ2-5; D may match TRBD1 or TRBD2 (5 bases each). The CDR3 length is 14 residues. CDR1 is SEHNR, CDR2 FQNEAQ, per germline (reference sequence). Trimming took off 0 bases at V and 4 bases at J, with 9 bases between the two ends. This chain's CDR3 is CASSLAGVLETQYF. The CDR3 DNA reads TGTGCCAGCAGCTTAGCGGGGGTACTAGAGACCCAGTACTTC.

The rearrangement uses TRBV30 and TRBJ2-7; D might be TRBD2 (6 bases). This CDR3 is 12 amino acids long. Trimming removed 5 bases at V and 6 bases at J, with 14 bases between. Germline V gene lookup returns CDR1 GTSNPN and CDR2 SVGIG (reference sequence). CDR3 DNA: TGTGCCTGGGCCCGGCTCGGGGGCGAGCAGTACTTC. This sequence encodes CAWARLGGEQYF.

The chain links TRBV9 to TRBJ1-2, with 10 bases fitting TRBD1. V gave up 0 bases and J gave up 6 bases; unmatched junction bases: 5. The V gene's germline CDR1 is SGDLS and CDR2 YYNGEE. The CDR3 sequence is 15 residues long. DNA for the CDR3: TGTGCCAGCAGCGTAGAAAGGACAGGGGGTCATGGCTACACCTTC. Amino acid sequence: CASSVERTGGHGYTF.

This sequence joins TRBV15 and TRBJ2-7; 7 nucleotides match TRBD1. The germline V gene has CDR1 LNHNV and CDR2 YYDKDF (reference sequence). The CDR3 contains 15 residues. Germline trimming cut 3 bases from V and 2 bases from J; bases unmatched to any gene: 7. In DNA, the CDR3 is TGTGCCACCAGCAGTCGGACAGGCCTTACCTACGAGCAGTACTTC. Its translation is CATSSRTGLTYEQYF.

For this clone: The identical CDR3 is also encoded by other nucleotide sequences in the sample. The rearrangement uses TRBV4-3 and TRBJ1-1; D is uncertain. The germline V and J ends were trimmed by 1 base and 8 bases, with 8 bases remaining between them. The CDR3 consists of 12 residues. Germline V gene data show CDR1 as LGHNA and CDR2 as YSLEER. The DNA for the CDR3 is TGCGCCAGCAGCCAAGTGGGAGGGGAAGCTTTCTTT. Translated: CASSQVGGEAFF.

The chain couples TRBV6-6 to TRBJ2-7, with 9 nucleotides matching TRBD1. The trim removed 8 bases at V and 2 bases at J, leaving 7 bases unmatched. The CDR3 has 14 residues. Germline V gene lookup returns CDR1 MNHNY and CDR2 SVGAGI (reference sequence). In DNA form, the CDR3 reads TGTGCCAGCTTTCCGGGACAGGGCACCTACGAGCAGTACTTC. Residues: CASFPGQGTYEQYF.

V and J are TRBV5-1 and TRBJ1-1, with unresolved D. Germline V gives CDR1 SGHRS, CDR2 YFSETQ. The CDR3 is 15 amino acids. Trimming shortened V by 4 bases and J by 2 bases, and 15 bases separated the two germline ends. The CDR3 protein is CASSPSSVPNTEAFF. The CDR3 DNA follows: TGCGCCAGCAGCCCAAGCTCCGTACCCAACACTGAAGCTTTCTTT. The variable domain in full, completed from reference TRBV5-1 and TRBJ1-1, reads KAGVTQTPRYLIKTRGQQVTLSCSPISGHRSVSWYQQTPGQGLQFLFEYFSETQRNKGNFPGRFSGRQFSNSRSEMNVSTLELGDSALYLCASSPSSVPNTEAFFGQGTRLTVV.

V and J are TRBV19 and TRBJ1-2; tentatively, D is TRBD1 (5 bases). V was pared by 5 bases and J by 3 bases, with 10 bases between. From germline, CDR1 is LNHDA and CDR2 SQIVND (reference sequence). The CDR3 covers 13 residues. The CDR3 nucleotides read TGTGCCAGTAGTCTTCGAGGGGACTATGGCTACACCTTC. Encoded protein: CASSLRGDYGYTF.

The rearrangement joins TRBV5-5 to TRBJ1-4; 9 bases align to TRBD1. In germline, CDR1 is SGHKS, CDR2 YYEKEE (reference sequence). Unmatched junction bases numbered 14, after V lost 4 bases and J lost 16 bases. This CDR3 spans 14 amino acids. The CDR3 sequence is CASSQGQGHPLGFF. CDR3 DNA: TGTGCCAGCAGCCAGGGACAGGGTCACCCCTTAGGGTTTTTT.

This clone was found once. The J gene is TRBJ2-3, the V gene TRBV7-2; possible D gene TRBD2, 6 bases. Trimming pared 1 base from V and 6 bases from J, leaving 17 bases between. CDR1 and CDR2 from the germline V gene are SGHTA and FQGNSA. CDR3 length: 16 residues. The CDR3 DNA sequence: TGTGCCAGCAGCTTAGTTGGGACTCAAGAGAGGGATACGCAGTATTTT. This sequence encodes CASSLVGTQERDTQYF.